These T cell receptor beta chains were read from a single sample in a study of T cell changes during pregnancy in multiple sclerosis. Assay: immunoSEQ multiplex PCR; the TCRdb copy retains only in-frame clones and omits some. Altogether under 55,000 clones are present, about 90% being singletons, with the ten largest covering 10%. Specimen: CD8+ T cells from peripheral blood mononuclear cells, collected after pregnancy. The receptors here all came from a female donor with multiple sclerosis, enrolled in a pregnancy study. Both conserved end residues are part of each CDR3. The D gene is left open where the match is weak.

>-|TRBJ2-1|TRBV10-3|18
CAISESTVPWQGYNEQFF
>TRBD1|TRBJ2-3|TRBV10-1|16
CASSPETGISTDTQYF
>TRBD2|TRBJ2-7|TRBV15|15
CATSQSREVAYEQYF
>-|TRBJ1-4|TRBV11-2|15
CASSLGWADNEKLFF
>TRBD1|TRBJ1-4|TRBV7-8|17
CASSLLTGEYSDEKLFF
>-|TRBJ2-4|TRBV2|16
CASSYEQGAGGDIQYF
>TRBD2|TRBJ2-7|TRBV6-5|15
CASSYERGTIYEQYF
>TRBD1|TRBJ1-2|TRBV14|15
CASSQMFDREYGYTF
>-|TRBJ2-5|TRBV9|16
CASSPRDTGTQETQYF
>-|TRBJ2-7|TRBV6-6|11
CASAKANEQYF
>-|TRBJ1-2|TRBV20-1|11
CTGDSVDGYTF
>-|TRBJ1-1|TRBV9|17
CASSAEGGGGSGTEAFF
>-|TRBJ1-1|TRBV19|18
CASSIHIYLEGLNTEAFF
>TRBD1|TRBJ2-7|TRBV11-2|14
CASSLGSGGVEQYF
>-|TRBJ1-6|TRBV5-6|12
CASSAGGAHLHF
>TRBD1|TRBJ2-1|TRBV6-5|15
CASSHRGISYNEQFF
>TRBD2|TRBJ2-7|TRBV6-6|13
CASLRGGKDEQYF
>-|TRBJ1-5|TRBV15|12
CATSSPSGPQHF
>-|TRBJ1-1|TRBV4-1|13
CASSQVEKTEAFF
>-|TRBJ2-1|TRBV5-5|13
CASSLDTYNEQFF
>TRBD1|TRBJ2-7|TRBV7-9|12
CASSSDRVEQYF
>-|TRBJ1-4|TRBV13|13
CASSLGRDEKLFF
>-|TRBJ2-1|TRBV5-1|16
CASSRMGGRSYNEQFF
>TRBD2|TRBJ2-1|TRBV2|14
CASSVASGGLEQFF
>-|TRBJ1-5|TRBV19|15
CASSIEAPSNQPQHF
>TRBD1|TRBJ1-5|TRBV19|15
CASNPGTGANQPQHF
>TRBD2|TRBJ2-7|TRBV27|12
CAIPRGVYEQYF
>-|TRBJ1-4|TRBV6-1|14
CASTTGGGGEKLFF
>TRBD1|TRBJ1-3|TRBV29-1|17
CSVWGQGAWGSGNTIYF
>TRBD1|TRBJ1-5|TRBV7-2|15
CASSLGTGLNQPQHF
>-|TRBJ2-1|TRBV4-2|16
CASSQEVSQGGNEQFF
>TRBD2|TRBJ2-3|TRBV27|14
CASNIAGVVDTQYF
>-|TRBJ1-5|TRBV19|14
CASSIPPHHQPQHF
>-|TRBJ2-3|TRBV9|18
CASSVDEGSSKGTDTQYF
>-|TRBJ2-2|TRBV27|14
CASSTPSGAGELFF
>-|TRBJ2-5|TRBV27|15
CASSLSAGIQETQYF
>TRBD2|TRBJ2-1|TRBV5-1|17
CASSSGLAGQTYNEQFF
>-|TRBJ2-1|TRBV4-2|16
CASSQVLEGTPLEQFF
>-|TRBJ2-3|TRBV4-1|16
CASSQVAGGGADTQYF
>-|TRBJ2-7|TRBV11-2|14
CASSFGQTYYEQYF
>-|TRBJ2-7|TRBV7-7|15
CASSAGNHEGNEQYF
>TRBD1|TRBJ1-2|TRBV6-5|15
CASSRTGPSNYGYTF
>TRBD2|TRBJ2-2|TRBV9|17
CASSVASGGVNTGELFF
>TRBD2|TRBJ2-3|TRBV7-9|16
CASSEGLAGGVDTQYF
>-|TRBJ1-5|TRBV7-6|13
CASSLNPDQPQHF
>TRBD1|TRBJ2-2|TRBV9|15
CASSAGTGAFGELFF
>-|TRBJ2-1|TRBV27|15
CASSLQGGEYNEQFF
>-|TRBJ2-2|TRBV13|14
CASSLGGGPGELFF
>-|TRBJ1-5|TRBV27|17
CASSLFGGGDSNQPQHF
>TRBD2|TRBJ2-1|TRBV6-4|17
CASSDSKRGGSYNEQFF
>TRBD1|TRBJ2-7|TRBV29-1|12
CSARTGPHEQYF
>-|TRBJ2-1|TRBV7-3|17
CASSDGTPKSSYNEQFF